The 32 T cell receptor beta chains given below trace back to one sample, sequenced in a study of T cells in Graves' hyperthyroidism and ophthalmopathy. TCR beta CDR3 region amplification was performed from RNA transcripts. When the TCR CDR3 underwent first-round RT-PCR, the HTBI primer set was used. TCRdb analysed the multiplex PCR reads with MiXCR anew, one entry per CDR3 protein. The sample has approximately 870,000 distinct CDR3 sequences, approximately 40% seen once. Sequenced: blood. The receptors shown here come from a man aged 18 to 35 with Graves' hyperthyroidism.

The chain employs TRBV6-6 and TRBJ2-5, with 8 positions matching TRBD1. The germline V gene encodes CDR1 MNHNY and CDR2 SVGAGI (reference sequence). The CDR3 contains 15 residues. Unmatched junction bases numbered 7, after V lost 7 bases and J lost 0 bases. The CDR3 nucleotides read TGTGCCAGCACGGGACAGGCCTACGACCAAGAGACCCAGTACTTC. Translation gives CASTGQAYDQETQYF.

This chain joins TRBV7-6 and TRBJ2-7; 12 bases match TRBD2. This CDR3 comprises 18 residues. Germline loops: CDR1 SGHVS, CDR2 FNYEAQ. The V and J ends lost 3 bases and 1 base, in that order; junction bases with no gene match: 10. The CDR3 spells CASSFVLAGGPESYEQYF. In DNA form, the CDR3 reads TGTGCCAGCAGCTTCGTCCTAGCGGGAGGGCCCGAATCCTACGAGCAGTACTTC.

In this sample, this clonotype turned up many times. The V and J genes are TRBV7-9 and TRBJ1-2; 7 bases are a match to TRBD1. Per the germline V gene, CDR1 is SEHNR and CDR2 is FQNEAQ (reference sequence). This CDR3 spans 13 amino acids. J was trimmed by 4 bases and V by 4 bases; bases with no gene match: 3. The CDR3: CASSSGQVYGYTF. DNA for the CDR3: TGTGCCAGCAGCTCCGGACAGGTCTATGGCTACACCTTC.

The chain is built from TRBV7-8 and TRBJ2-7; 7 positions match TRBD2. From germline, CDR1 is SGHVS and CDR2 FQNEAQ. This CDR3 is 15 amino acids long. J was trimmed by 2 bases and V by 5 bases; bases with no gene match: 9. The CDR3 nucleotides read TGTGCCAGCAGCATCGACGGGGGGTCCCCCTACGAGCAGTACTTC. This translates into CASSIDGGSPYEQYF.

This clonotype was seen just once. This chain uses TRBV5-1 with TRBJ1-5; D perhaps matches TRBD1 (5 bases). Trimming took off 4 bases at V and 11 bases at J, with 25 bases between the two ends. The germline gives CDR1 SGHRS, CDR2 YFSETQ. CDR3 length: 16 residues. CDR3 nucleotides: TGCGCCAGCAGCCATCACGGGACGGACCTACGAGTAGCCCAGCATTTT. It encodes CASSHHGTDLRVAQHF. The variable domain in full, with the rest retrieved from reference TRBV5-1 and TRBJ1-5, is KAGVTQTPRYLIKTRGQQVTLSCSPISGHRSVSWYQQTPGQGLQFLFEYFSETQRNKGNFPGRFSGRQFSNSRSEMNVSTLELGDSALYLCASSHHGTDLRVAQHFGDGTRLSIL.

This clonotype was seen a handful of times. The rearrangement uses TRBV7-9 and TRBJ2-7; 11 nucleotides match TRBD1. The germline V gene encodes CDR1 SEHNR and CDR2 FQNEAQ (reference sequence). The J segment lost 3 bases and the V segment lost 4 bases, leaving 5 bases of the junction unmatched. The CDR3 totals 15 residues. The CDR3 DNA follows: TGTGCCAGCAGCTATGGGACAGGGGGGTTCTACGAGCAGTACTTC. Protein sequence: CASSYGTGGFYEQYF.

This CDR3 reads CASSRVLTGELFF. The CDR3 nucleotides are TGCGCCAGCAGCCGGGTACTCACCGGGGAGCTGTTTTTT. The V gene is TRBV4-3, the J gene TRBJ2-2; D is uncertain. This CDR3 region has 13 residues. Trimming stripped 4 bases from V and 4 bases from J, with 7 bases between. The V gene's germline CDR1 is LGHNA and CDR2 YSLEER.

This clonotype has ten or more counts. The chain links TRBV2 to TRBJ1-2, with a weak D call TRBD1 (5 bases). The length of the CDR3 is 10 residues. Germline CDR1 reads SNHLY; CDR2 reads FYNNEI. V lost 7 bases and J 8 bases, leaving 8 bases between the germline ends. The CDR3 protein is CASNGDGYTF. The CDR3 region has the DNA TGTGCCAGCAACGGGGACGGCTACACCTTC.

The gene calls are TRBV7-9 and TRBJ2-7; 12 bases map to TRBD1. From germline, CDR1 is SEHNR and CDR2 FQNEAQ (reference sequence). Trimming took 2 bases from V and 6 from J; bases not matched to a gene: 5. The length of the CDR3 is 15 residues. The CDR3 reads CASSLTGTGGSEQYF. The CDR3, as DNA: TGTGCCAGCAGCTTAACCGGGACAGGGGGCTCCGAGCAGTACTTC. Supplemented by reference TRBV7-9 and TRBJ2-7, the full variable domain reads DTGVSQNPRHKITKRGQNVTFRCDPISEHNRLYWYRQTLGQGPEFLTYFQNEAQLEKSRLLSDRFSAERPKGSFSTLEIQRTEQGDSAMYLCASSLTGTGGSEQYFGPGTRLTVT.

This clonotype came up many times. The chain employs TRBV5-5 and TRBJ1-5; 7 nucleotides line up with TRBD1. Trimming at V came to 2 bases and at J to 5 bases, leaving 4 bases not matched to a gene. The length of the CDR3 is 14 residues. Germline V gene data show CDR1 as SGHKS and CDR2 as YYEKEE (reference sequence). CDR3: CASSFTGTDQPQHF. The CDR3 DNA follows: TGTGCCAGCAGCTTCACCGGGACAGATCAGCCCCAGCATTTT. Complete variable domain (other parts from reference TRBV5-5 and TRBJ1-5): DAGVTQSPTHLIKTRGQQVTLRCSPISGHKSVSWYQQVLGQGPQFIFQYYEKEERGRGNFPDRFSARQFPNYSSELNVNALLLGDSALYLCASSFTGTDQPQHFGDGTRLSIL.

A note on this clonotype: Sequence at one end of the junction differs from germline and may be a read error. CDR3 amino acids: CASSQDPRSEQYF. The CDR3 DNA is TGTGCCAGCAGCCAAGATCCTAGGTCCGAGCAGTACTTC. V is TRBV10-2 and J is TRBJ2-7; D ambiguous. The CDR3 is 13 residues long. Germline CDR1 is WSHSY and CDR2 is SAAADI.

This clonotype was detected many times. The chain recombines TRBV25-1 with TRBJ2-7, with 8 bases identical to TRBD1. The CDR3 extends over 14 amino acids. The germline CDR1 and CDR2 sequences are MGHDK and SYGVNS. The V gene end was trimmed by 6 bases and the J gene end by 6 bases; junction bases not matched to a gene: 10. CDR3 in amino acids: CASSGQGVYREQYF. The CDR3, as DNA: TGTGCCAGCAGCGGACAGGGCGTTTATCGCGAGCAGTACTTC.

The rearrangement uses TRBV6-1 and TRBJ2-2; no clear D gene. Deletions cut 5 bases from V and 0 bases from J, with 10 bases between. From germline, CDR1 is MNHNS and CDR2 SASEGT. The CDR3 contains 15 residues. The CDR3 sequence is CASSLTSPNTGELFF. The DNA of the CDR3 is TGTGCCAGCAGTCTGACAAGCCCGAACACCGGGGAGCTGTTTTTT.

This clonotype has at least ten counts. V is TRBV10-3 and J is TRBJ2-7, with TRBD1 identical over 10 bases. Germline V gene data show CDR1 as ENHRY and CDR2 as SYGVKD. This CDR3 has 13 amino acids. Here the CDR3 reads CAISPDGIRQGAV. The CDR3 DNA follows: TGTGCCATCAGTCCTGATGGGATCAGACAGGGGGCAGTC.

The rearrangement links TRBV7-2 to TRBJ1-5; weak D call: TRBD1 (5 bases). The V and J ends lost 5 bases and 2 bases respectively, with 16 bases between them. This CDR3 contains 16 residues. Germline V gene data show CDR1 as SGHTA and CDR2 as FQGNSA. DNA for the CDR3: TGTGCCAGCAGCACCCCCCGGGGCGTGGGCAATCAGCCCCAGCATTTT. This codes for CASSTPRGVGNQPQHF.

The J gene is TRBJ1-6, the V gene TRBV9; D gene unclear. This CDR3 spans 15 amino acids. Trimming took off 0 bases at V and 6 bases at J, with 10 bases between the two ends. The germline V gene has CDR1 SGDLS and CDR2 YYNGEE. This CDR3 reads CASSVAGEGNSPLHF. The CDR3 nucleotides read TGTGCCAGCAGCGTAGCCGGGGAAGGTAATTCACCCCTCCACTTT.

This rearrangement joins TRBV7-9 to TRBJ2-7, with 9 bases matching TRBD1. The CDR3 covers 14 residues. The ends lost 5 bases at V and 5 bases at J; junction bases unmatched: 7. Looked up from germline, CDR1 is SEHNR and CDR2 is FQNEAQ (reference sequence). CDR3 DNA sequence: TGTGCCAGCAGCCCGGGACAGGGATGGGACGAGCAGTACTTC. Its translation: CASSPGQGWDEQYF.

The table lists this clonotype with many counts. This rearrangement joins TRBV15 to TRBJ1-1; D might be TRBD1 (5 bases). From germline, CDR1 is LNHNV and CDR2 YYDKDF (reference sequence). There are 13 residues in the CDR3. Trimming shortened V by 3 bases and J by 7 bases, and 12 bases separated the two germline ends. CDR3 region: CATSRSMGVEAFF. In DNA, the CDR3 is TGTGCCACCAGCAGGTCCATGGGGGTTGAAGCTTTCTTT.

The chain has TRBV9 and TRBJ1-2; 7 positions agree with TRBD1. This CDR3 has 15 amino acids. CDR1 is SGDLS, CDR2 YYNGEE, per germline. V lost 0 bases, J lost 8 bases, and 10 bases stayed unmatched. CDR3 sequence reads: CASSVDRGGVGGYTF. The CDR3 DNA follows: TGTGCCAGCAGCGTAGACAGGGGTGGCGTGGGAGGCTACACCTTC.

The chain joins TRBV30 to TRBJ2-7, with D perhaps TRBD2 (5 bases). The germline V and J ends were trimmed by 2 bases and 4 bases, with 15 bases remaining between them. CDR3 length equals 14 residues. Germline CDR1 and CDR2: GTSNPN and SVGIG (reference sequence). The CDR3 coding sequence is TGTGCCTGGAGTTCCGGACTCACTCCGTACGAGCAGTACTTC. This encodes CAWSSGLTPYEQYF.

This clonotype was counted a few times. V gene TRBV5-1 combines with J gene TRBJ2-7; the D gene is possibly TRBD2 (5 bases). V was cut by 3 bases and J by 7 bases, with 14 bases left in between. This CDR3 contains 13 residues. Germline CDR1 reads SGHRS; CDR2 reads YFSETQ. As DNA, the CDR3 is TGCGCCAGCAGCTCGGACGTCCAGCGGGAGCAGTACTTC. This sequence encodes CASSSDVQREQYF. The full variable domain, in which reference TRBV5-1 and TRBJ2-7 provide the parts outside the CDR3, is KAGVTQTPRYLIKTRGQQVTLSCSPISGHRSVSWYQQTPGQGLQFLFEYFSETQRNKGNFPGRFSGRQFSNSRSEMNVSTLELGDSALYLCASSSDVQREQYFGPGTRLTVT.

There are a few counts of this clonotype. The chain couples TRBV6-6 to TRBJ1-6, with TRBD1 matching 7 bases. With 9 bases clipped from V and 9 bases from J, the junction kept 11 bases outside the gene matches. Looked up from germline, CDR1 is MNHNY and CDR2 is SVGAGI (reference sequence). This CDR3 has 14 amino acids. CDR3 nucleotides: TGTGCCAGTGGTGACAGGGAGGATTCTTCACCCCTCCACTTT. It yields the protein CASGDREDSSPLHF.

The table lists this clonotype with many counts. The V call is TRBV9, the J call TRBJ1-4, with 7 bases that match TRBD1. This CDR3 region has 14 residues. Germline CDR1 and CDR2: SGDLS and YYNGEE. J gave up 8 bases and V 2 bases, and 6 bases lay outside the gene matches. The CDR3 spells CASSVEPGGEKLFF. The CDR3 nucleotides read TGTGCCAGCAGCGTTGAGCCAGGGGGGGAAAAACTGTTTTTT.

V and J are TRBV9 and TRBJ2-7; 8 bases are a match to TRBD1. The DNA matches TRBJ2-1 better at its end, which makes the J call doubtful. The CDR3 is 13 amino acids. Germline values: CDR1 SGDLS, CDR2 YYNGEE. In nucleotides, the CDR3 is TGTGCCAGCAGCGGGGGGACAGGCCTTGAGCAGTTCTTC. Protein product: CASSGGTGLEQFF.

The gene calls are TRBV15 and TRBJ2-7, with 10 bases lining up with TRBD1. The germline CDR1 and CDR2 sequences are LNHNV and YYDKDF (reference sequence). The CDR3 extends over 16 amino acids. The junction had 5 bases not matched to a gene; V was cut back by 2 bases and J by 1 base. The CDR3 region has the DNA TGTGCCACCAGCAGACCGGGACAGGGGCTATCCTACGAGCAGTACTTC. It specifies CATSRPGQGLSYEQYF. The full variable domain, rest sourced from reference TRBV15 and TRBJ2-7, is DAMVIQNPRYQVTQFGKPVTLSCSQTLNHNVMYWYQQKSSQAPKLLFHYYDKDFNNEADTPDNFQSRRPNTSFCFLDIRSPGLGDTAMYLCATSRPGQGLSYEQYFGPGTRLTVT.

As for this clonotype: One base away lies a much larger clone, so this may be a sequencing read error. The chain recombines TRBV15 with TRBJ2-2; D may be TRBD2 (6 bases). Germline V gene data show CDR1 as LNHNV and CDR2 as YYDKDF (reference sequence). The CDR3 runs 16 residues. The CDR3 bases are TGTGCCACCAGCAGAGATGGTGAGGGTAACACCGGGGGGCTGTTTTTT. It specifies CATSRDGEGNTGGLFF.

This clonotype was counted once. This sequence joins TRBV12-3 or TRBV12-4 and TRBJ1-6; a possible D gene is TRBD1 (5 bases). This CDR3 region has 19 residues. Trimming left V 3 bases short and J 0 bases short, with 18 bases between. The CDR3 protein is CASSFRTLGESSYNSPLHF. The CDR3 DNA reads as TGTGCCAGCAGTTTCAGGACTCTAGGGGAGAGCTCCTATAATTCACCCCTCCACTTT.

The V and J genes are TRBV12-5 and TRBJ1-2; D uncertain. The V and J ends lost 6 bases and 4 bases respectively, with 9 bases between them. This CDR3 contains 12 residues. Germline V gene sequence: CDR1 LGHNT, CDR2 FRNRAP. In DNA, the CDR3 is TGTGCTAGTGGACTGACGGGCTATGGCTACACCTTC. It is translated as CASGLTGYGYTF. Full variable domain (missing parts from reference TRBV12-5 and TRBJ1-2): DARVTQTPRHKVTEMGQEVTMRCQPILGHNTVFWYRQTMMQGLELLAYFRNRAPLDDSGMPKDRFSAEMPDATLATLKIQPSEPRDSAVYFCASGLTGYGYTFGSGTRLTVV.

This clonotype was seen repeatedly, ten times or more. The genes are TRBV29-1 and TRBJ1-1, with 9 bases identical to TRBD1. The CDR3 covers 14 residues. Germline CDR1 reads SQVTM; CDR2 reads ANQGSEA. Trimming removed 6 bases from V and 4 bases from J; junction bases left unmatched: 9. The CDR3 DNA is TGCAGCGTCCCCACAGGGGGCTCGAGCACTGAAGCTTTCTTT. It is translated as CSVPTGGSSTEAFF.

This clonotype was seen ten or more times. This CDR3 is CASSLGQGLYGYTF. The CDR3 DNA reads as TGTGCCAGCAGCTTAGGCCAGGGCCTCTATGGCTACACCTTC. The V and J genes are TRBV7-6 and TRBJ1-2, with TRBD1 as a possible D gene (5 bases). Germline CDR1 and CDR2: SGHVS and FNYEAQ. Trimming shortened V by 1 base and J by 4 bases, and 10 bases separated the two germline ends. CDR3 length equals 14 residues.

This clonotype has just a few counts. This sequence joins TRBV13 and TRBJ1-1, with TRBD1 matching 7 bases. Trimming at V came to 5 bases and at J to 7 bases, leaving 4 bases not matched to a gene. Germline V gene data show CDR1 as PRHDT and CDR2 as FYEKMQ (reference sequence). The CDR3 is 12 residues long. CDR3 DNA sequence: TGTGCCAGCAGCCAAGGGACAGATGAAGCTTTCTTT. This translates into CASSQGTDEAFF.

This clonotype was counted ten times or more. The V gene is TRBV7-8, the J gene TRBJ2-2; TRBD2 might be the D (5 bases). This CDR3 region has 15 residues. V shed 3 bases and J shed 1 base, with 9 bases lying between them. From germline, CDR1 is SGHVS and CDR2 FQNEAQ. CDR3 sequence reads: CASSFGVRNTGELFF. The CDR3 nucleotides read TGTGCCAGCAGCTTCGGGGTGAGGAACACCGGGGAGCTGTTTTTT. Full variable domain (outside the CDR3, taken from reference TRBV7-8 and TRBJ2-2): GAGVSQSPRYKVAKRGQDVALRCDPISGHVSLFWYQQALGQGPEFLTYFQNEAQLDKSGLPSDRFFAERPEGSVSTLKIQRTQQEDSAVYLCASSFGVRNTGELFFGEGSRLTVL.